The 20 T cell receptor beta chains below all came from one sample that was sequenced in a study of brain T cells in children with intractable seizures. Assay used: immunoSEQ multiplex PCR; TCRdb lists only in-frame clones, some missing. The sample has 300,000 to 400,000 clones, over 90% seen once. Time point given: blood from clinic visit 5 months post-surgery; TSC patient then seizure free. Material: peripheral blood, obtained approximately 5 months after surgery. The source of these receptors is a boy in the first two years of life with tuberous sclerosis and intractable seizures.

V and J are TRBV30 and TRBJ2-1; 10 nucleotides line up with TRBD2. Per germline, CDR1 GTSNPN and CDR2 SVGIG (reference sequence). The V gene end was trimmed by 3 bases and the J gene end by 8 bases; junction bases not matched to a gene: 7. CDR3 length: 14 amino acids. The CDR3 nucleotides read TGTGCCTGGAGAACCCCAGCGGGAGGGTATGAGCAGTTCTTC. It codes for CAWRTPAGGYEQFF.

The chain has TRBV6-6 and TRBJ1-6; D gene uncertain. V lost 6 bases and J lost 7, with 10 bases in between. The CDR3 totals 13 residues. CDR1 MNHNY and CDR2 SVGAGI come from the germline V gene (reference sequence). The CDR3 DNA is TGTGCCAGCAGGGATCCGGGAAATTCACCCCTCCACTTT. This codes for CASRDPGNSPLHF.

V gene TRBV4-1 combines with J gene TRBJ2-7, with TRBD2 matching over 7 bases. The J segment lost 2 bases and the V segment lost 0 bases, leaving 7 bases of the junction unmatched. Germline assignment: CDR1 MGHRA and CDR2 YSYEKL. The CDR3 consists of 16 residues. CDR3 sequence: CASSQEQREDTYEQYF. The CDR3 DNA sequence: TGCGCCAGCAGCCAAGAGCAGCGGGAAGACACCTACGAGCAGTACTTC.

The chain joins TRBV19 to TRBJ1-6; D remains unclear. Germline CDR1 reads LNHDA; CDR2 reads SQIVND (reference sequence). Trimming shortened V by 8 bases and J by 4 bases, and 3 bases separated the two germline ends. This CDR3 is 11 amino acids long. The CDR3 loop is CASGYNSPLHF. The CDR3 DNA is TGTGCCAGTGGGTATAATTCACCCCTCCACTTT.

The chain has TRBV4-1 and TRBJ1-3; unclear D gene. The CDR3 runs to 15 residues. V lost 9 bases to trimming and J lost 0 bases, with 15 bases between them. Looked up from germline, CDR1 is MGHRA and CDR2 is YSYEKL. CDR3 DNA sequence: TGCGCCAGTACCGAAGGGTTCAGCTCTGGAAACACCATATATTTT. Translating gives CASTEGFSSGNTIYF.

The J gene is TRBJ2-6, the V gene TRBV28, with 7 bases lining up with TRBD1. The CDR3 is 16 residues long. With 11 bases clipped from V and 0 bases from J, the junction kept 10 bases outside the gene matches. Germline V lookup: CDR1 MDHEN, CDR2 SYDVKM. CDR3 protein: CAGSRGQVSGANVLTF. The DNA for the CDR3 is TGTGCCGGGTCTCGAGGACAGGTCTCTGGGGCCAACGTCCTGACTTTC.

V is TRBV7-2 and J is TRBJ2-7; TRBD2 aligns across 11 bases. The germline CDR1 and CDR2 sequences are SGHTA and FQGNSA. CDR3 length: 14 amino acids. Unmatched junction bases numbered 4, after V lost 5 bases and J lost 4 bases. The CDR3 here is CASSPLAGGYEQYF. For the CDR3, the DNA is TGTGCCAGCAGCCCCCTAGCGGGGGGATACGAGCAGTACTTC.

The chain is built from TRBV20-1 and TRBJ1-1, with D possibly TRBD1 on 6 matching bases. Per germline, CDR1 DFQATT and CDR2 SNEGSKA (reference sequence). CDR3 length: 11 residues. V lost 6 bases and J lost 7, with 12 bases in between. The CDR3 nucleotides are TGCAGTGCACAACAGGGTCTTGAAGCTTTCTTT. This sequence encodes CSAQQGLEAFF.

This chain uses TRBV6-5 with TRBJ1-1, with TRBD1 identical over 8 bases. CDR3 length equals 14 residues. Trimming took 6 bases from V and 0 from J; bases not matched to a gene: 3. CDR1 and CDR2 from the germline V gene are MNHEY and SVGAGI. The CDR3 reads CASRRTGMNTEAFF. The CDR3 coding sequence is TGTGCCAGCAGGCGGACAGGGATGAACACTGAAGCTTTCTTT.

Turning to this clone: Distinct nucleotide sequences in the sample also encode this CDR3. This sequence joins TRBV30 and TRBJ1-5, with 10 bases identical to TRBD1. After removal of 5 bases from V and 2 bases from J, the junction contained 0 bases not matched to a gene. The CDR3 consists of 13 residues. Germline loops: CDR1 GTSNPN, CDR2 SVGIG (reference sequence). CDR3: CAWGTGGNQPQHF. The CDR3, as DNA: TGTGCCTGGGGGACAGGGGGCAATCAGCCCCAGCATTTT.

The chain combines TRBV24-1 with TRBJ2-5; tentatively, D is TRBD1 (6 bases). Germline V lookup: CDR1 KGHDR, CDR2 SFDVKD. This CDR3 has 15 residues. V lost 0 bases and J 3 bases, leaving 10 bases between the germline ends. The CDR3 region has the DNA TGTGCCACCAGTGATTTGGGGCCAGGGGAAGAGACCCAGTACTTC. As protein: CATSDLGPGEETQYF.

The chain recombines TRBV7-9 with TRBJ1-2; the match to TRBD1 covers 8 bases. This CDR3 region has 13 residues. The germline CDR1 and CDR2 sequences are SEHNR and FQNEAQ (reference sequence). With 4 bases clipped from V and 3 bases from J, the junction kept 1 base outside the gene matches. CDR3 loop: CASSSTGDYGYTF. The CDR3 DNA is TGTGCCAGCAGCTCGACAGGGGACTATGGCTACACCTTC.

Of note for this clone: At the DNA level, this CDR3 is encoded by other sequences in the same sample as well. The chain has TRBV7-9 and TRBJ1-2; perhaps TRBD1 as D (5 bases). CDR1 is SEHNR, CDR2 FQNEAQ, per germline (reference sequence). This CDR3 contains 12 residues. Trimming took 3 bases from V and 6 from J, leaving 8 bases between them. This CDR3 is CASSLGGNGYTF. CDR3 coding DNA: TGTGCCAGCAGCTTGGGGGGGAATGGCTACACCTTC.

The rearrangement uses TRBV5-6 and TRBJ1-1; the D is unclear. The germline V and J ends were trimmed by 1 base and 2 bases, with 15 bases remaining between them. In germline, CDR1 is SGHDT, CDR2 YYEEEE. CDR3 size: 16 residues. The CDR3 protein is CASSLPGEVGNTEAFF. CDR3 in DNA: TGTGCCAGCAGCTTGCCTGGGGAGGTGGGCAACACTGAAGCTTTCTTT.

The genes are TRBV28 and TRBJ2-7; no clear D. This CDR3 contains 15 residues. The V gene's germline CDR1 is MDHEN and CDR2 SYDVKM. V was trimmed by 4 bases and J by 2 bases, leaving 15 bases between them. The CDR3 sequence is CASSSPPQETYEQYF. CDR3 DNA: TGTGCCAGCAGTTCACCCCCACAAGAAACCTACGAGCAGTACTTC.

V is TRBV6-2 or TRBV6-3 and J is TRBJ2-5; D is ambiguous. Germline values: CDR1 MNHEY, CDR2 SVGEGT. The germline V and J ends were trimmed by 2 bases and 5 bases, with 3 bases remaining between them. This CDR3 has 11 amino acids. The CDR3 protein is CASSYRETQYF. CDR3 nucleotides: TGTGCCAGCAGTTACAGGGAGACCCAGTACTTC.

V is TRBV19 and J is TRBJ1-5, with D unclear. V was trimmed by 3 bases and J by 3 bases, leaving 15 bases between them. Per germline, CDR1 LNHDA and CDR2 SQIVND (reference sequence). This CDR3 has 16 residues. The CDR3 spells CASSILADIYNQPQHF. DNA of the CDR3: TGTGCCAGTAGTATTTTGGCAGACATATACAATCAGCCCCAGCATTTT.

The chain employs TRBV28 and TRBJ1-2; D gene ambiguous. The CDR3 contains 12 residues. The ends were cut back, 6 bases at V and 1 base at J, with 6 bases in the middle. Germline values: CDR1 MDHEN, CDR2 SYDVKM. The CDR3 here is CASSLDNYGYTF. CDR3 coding DNA: TGTGCCAGCAGCCTCGATAACTATGGCTACACCTTC.

This rearrangement joins TRBV10-3 to TRBJ2-2; 10 bases match TRBD1. Germline V lookup: CDR1 ENHRY, CDR2 SYGVKD. V shed 6 bases and J 6 bases; nucleotides not matched to a gene: 4. The CDR3 is 14 residues long. CDR3 loop: CAIRGQGPSGELFF. In nucleotides, the CDR3 is TGTGCCATCAGGGGACAGGGGCCCTCCGGGGAGCTGTTTTTT.

The chain carries TRBV20-1 and TRBJ2-4; D gene uncertain. The CDR3 covers 16 residues. Germline lookup yields CDR1 DFQATT and CDR2 SNEGSKA (reference sequence). The germline V and J ends were trimmed by 3 bases and 0 bases, with 15 bases remaining between them. The CDR3 bases are TGCAGTGCTAGTGGCGAGGCGGTACTAGCCAAAAACATTCAGTACTTC. Its translation is CSASGEAVLAKNIQYF.